The clone carrying this T cell receptor (beta chain) was recorded a few times. Its target is unknown. These data are taken from a study of identical twins. All of the donors were Caucasians in good health. Study-wide results and caveats: In zero-insertion analyses, partial confounding could arise from invariant MAIT and iNKT cells.

In TCRdb, the 5' RACE reads were re-called with MiXCR into one record per CDR3 protein. The sample lists about 530,000 distinct CDR3 sequences, about a fifth occurring once. The CDR3 is 14 residues long. Germline V gene sequence: CDR1 SGHRS, CDR2 YFSETQ. Germline trimming cut 2 bases from V and 8 bases from J; bases unmatched to any gene: 5. In addition, the sample was reused for a study of yellow fever vaccine responses in identical twins.

The sequence was obtained from a woman between 18 and 29 years old in good health. The V call is TRBV5-1, the J call TRBJ2-1; 9 bases map to TRBD2. The material sequenced was CD4+ T cells sorted from blood. CDR3: CASSFGGGAYEQFF. The CDR3 nucleotides are TGCGCCAGCAGCTTTGGCGGGGGGGCTTATGAGCAGTTCTTC.